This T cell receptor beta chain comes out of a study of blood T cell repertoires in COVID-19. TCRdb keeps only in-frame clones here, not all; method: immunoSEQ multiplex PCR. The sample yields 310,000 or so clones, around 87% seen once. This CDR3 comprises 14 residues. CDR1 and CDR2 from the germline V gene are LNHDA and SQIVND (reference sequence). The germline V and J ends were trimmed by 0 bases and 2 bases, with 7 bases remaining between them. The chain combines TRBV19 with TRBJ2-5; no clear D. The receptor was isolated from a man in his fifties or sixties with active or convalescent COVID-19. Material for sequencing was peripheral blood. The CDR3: CASSIDPQQETQYF. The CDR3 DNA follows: TGTGCCAGTAGTATAGATCCCCAACAAGAGACCCAGTACTTC.